Listed below are T cell receptor beta chains from one sample, sequenced in a study of blood T cell repertoires in COVID-19. Generated by immunoSEQ multiplex PCR, the TCRdb table keeps only in-frame clones and is missing some. Of about 250,000 clones listed, around 80% were seen once; the top ten hold about 5.7%. Sequenced material: peripheral blood. The source of these receptors is an elderly man with acute or convalescent COVID-19. The CDR3 runs from the conserved cysteine through the conserved F or W. The order of the fields is V gene, CDR3 protein.

TRBV4-1	CASSQGQGVRAFF
TRBV6-5	CASRTGGGTYEQYF
TRBV7-2	CASSSGTSIPDTQYF
TRBV27	CASSFTGGKLFF
TRBV5-6	CASSLGTGGTGELFF
TRBV4-1	CASSQDLGVGNTIYF
TRBV2	CASREDRAGYTF
TRBV24-1	CATSDYSYGYTF
TRBV7-2	CASSQDRMNSYEQYF
TRBV5-1	CASTRSRDRDEAFF
TRBV18	CASSPQDTGTGVGYTF
TRBV19	CASSISGVTQPQHF
TRBV7-2	CASSISSGGNSYEQYF
TRBV6-5	CASSPGQGGETQYF
TRBV24-1	CATSEGTLSFF
TRBV7-9	CASTDWIQETQYF
TRBV14	CASSDLGALYNEQFF
TRBV6-5	CASSYRRANQPQHF
TRBV24-1	CATSTEGNQPQHF
TRBV30	CALDRLRTEAFF
TRBV25-1	CASSGGGGWGEAFF
TRBV7-8	CASSPKTGEEQYF
TRBV12-3/TRBV12-4	CASSPHPGGELFF
TRBV10-3	CAISDGRGNGQPQHF
TRBV28	CASRNDRLNSPLHF
TRBV9	CASSARLDPFGEQYF
TRBV24-1	CATSEPDRDRGVDGYTF
TRBV3-1/TRBV3-2	CASSPPVLGANYGYTF
TRBV5-1	CASRRNEGANEKLFF
TRBV5-6	CASSLEQDGYTF
TRBV29-1	CSVAGWDRGLEEQYF
TRBV19	CASSIPRAGGNTIYF
TRBV6-5	CASQGSSYEQYF
TRBV27	CASGRRARETQYF
TRBV12-3/TRBV12-4	CASLAGGGELFF
TRBV5-1	CASRGGGYTDTQYF
TRBV5-1	CASSLDLAGGPADTQYF
TRBV18	CASSPRYRGDRETQYF
TRBV5-6	CASSLASGDGYTF
TRBV5-5	CASSLEAGNSPLHF
TRBV18	CASSRQGDPTEAFF
TRBV7-8	CASMGGTTAGEQYF
TRBV5-1	CASSWREIGSSYNSPLHF
TRBV4-2	CASSQQGGPKETQYF
TRBV7-9	CASSLAPGVQGDEQFF
TRBV5-1	CASSLVSGDYGYTF
TRBV10-1	CASSDSGRTENEQFF
TRBV20-1	CSAKTPGGYTF
TRBV23-1	CASSLAHRQFMNTEAFF
TRBV27	CASSSSLAASTDTQYF
TRBV9	CASSSSWVSYGYTF
TRBV5-8	CASSLDLPPDTQYF
TRBV15	CATSRDNGGGYNSPLHF
TRBV12-3/TRBV12-4	CASTPGTGEGYTF